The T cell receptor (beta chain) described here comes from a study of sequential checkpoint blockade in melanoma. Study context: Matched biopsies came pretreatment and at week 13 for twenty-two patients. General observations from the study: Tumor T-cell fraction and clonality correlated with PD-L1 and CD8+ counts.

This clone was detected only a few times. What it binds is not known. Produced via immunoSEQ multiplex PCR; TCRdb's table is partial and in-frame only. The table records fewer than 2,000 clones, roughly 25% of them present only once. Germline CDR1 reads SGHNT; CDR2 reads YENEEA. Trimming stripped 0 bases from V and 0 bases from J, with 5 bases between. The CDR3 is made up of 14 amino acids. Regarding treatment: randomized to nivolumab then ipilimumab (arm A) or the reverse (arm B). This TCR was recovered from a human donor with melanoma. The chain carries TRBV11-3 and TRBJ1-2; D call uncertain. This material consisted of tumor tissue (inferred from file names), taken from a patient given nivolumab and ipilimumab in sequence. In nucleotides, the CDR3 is TGTGCCAGCAGCTTAGAGTGGTCTAACTATGGCTACACCTTC. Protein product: CASSLEWSNYGYTF.